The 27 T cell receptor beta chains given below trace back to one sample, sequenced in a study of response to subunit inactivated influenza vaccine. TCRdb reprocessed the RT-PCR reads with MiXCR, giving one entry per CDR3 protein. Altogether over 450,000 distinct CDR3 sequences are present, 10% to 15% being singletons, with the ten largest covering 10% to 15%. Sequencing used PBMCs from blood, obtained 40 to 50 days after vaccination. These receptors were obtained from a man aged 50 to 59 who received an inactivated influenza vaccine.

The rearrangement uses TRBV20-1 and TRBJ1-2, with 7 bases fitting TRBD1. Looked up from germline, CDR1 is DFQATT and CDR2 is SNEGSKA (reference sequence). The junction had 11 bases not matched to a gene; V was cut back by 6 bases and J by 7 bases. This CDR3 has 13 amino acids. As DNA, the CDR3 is TGCAGTGCCGCGCCACAGGGGAGCAGTGGCTACACCTTC. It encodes CSAAPQGSSGYTF.

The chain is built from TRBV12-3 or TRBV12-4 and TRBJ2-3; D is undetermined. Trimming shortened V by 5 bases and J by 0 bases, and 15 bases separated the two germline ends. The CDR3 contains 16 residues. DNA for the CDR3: TGTGCCAGCAGTCAGTCGGCGACCCTTAGCACAGATACGCAGTATTTT. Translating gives CASSQSATLSTDTQYF.

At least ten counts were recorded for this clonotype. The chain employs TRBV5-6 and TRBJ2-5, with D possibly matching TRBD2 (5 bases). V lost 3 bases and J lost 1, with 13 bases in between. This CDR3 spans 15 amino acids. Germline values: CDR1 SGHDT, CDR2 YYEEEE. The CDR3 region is CASSSTGRVQETQYF. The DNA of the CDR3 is TGTGCCAGCAGCTCCACTGGGCGGGTCCAAGAGACCCAGTACTTC.

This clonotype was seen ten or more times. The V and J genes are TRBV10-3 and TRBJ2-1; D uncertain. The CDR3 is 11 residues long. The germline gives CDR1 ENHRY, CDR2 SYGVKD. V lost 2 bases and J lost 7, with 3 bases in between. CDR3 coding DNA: TGTGCCATCAGTGAGGGTAATGAGCAGTTCTTC. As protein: CAISEGNEQFF.

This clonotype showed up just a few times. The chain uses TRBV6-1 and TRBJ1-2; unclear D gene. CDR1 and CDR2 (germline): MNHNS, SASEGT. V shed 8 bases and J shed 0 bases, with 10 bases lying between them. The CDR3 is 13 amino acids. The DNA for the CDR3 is TGTGCCAGCTGGTCCAACGCTAACTATGGCTACACCTTC. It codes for CASWSNANYGYTF.

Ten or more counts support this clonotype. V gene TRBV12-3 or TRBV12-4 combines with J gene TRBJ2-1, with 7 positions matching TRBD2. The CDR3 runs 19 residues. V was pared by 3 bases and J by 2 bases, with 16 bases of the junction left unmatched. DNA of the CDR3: TGTGCCAGCAGTTTCGGGCCTGTCGTCGGGAGGATTCCCTACAATGAGCAGTTCTTC. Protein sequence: CASSFGPVVGRIPYNEQFF.

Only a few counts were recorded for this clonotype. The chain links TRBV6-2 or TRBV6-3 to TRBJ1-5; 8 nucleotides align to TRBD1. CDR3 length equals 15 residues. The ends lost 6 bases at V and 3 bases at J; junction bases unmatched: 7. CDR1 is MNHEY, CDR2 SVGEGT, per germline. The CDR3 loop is CASRPGTGFNQPQHF. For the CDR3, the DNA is TGTGCCAGCAGGCCCGGGACAGGCTTCAATCAGCCCCAGCATTTT.

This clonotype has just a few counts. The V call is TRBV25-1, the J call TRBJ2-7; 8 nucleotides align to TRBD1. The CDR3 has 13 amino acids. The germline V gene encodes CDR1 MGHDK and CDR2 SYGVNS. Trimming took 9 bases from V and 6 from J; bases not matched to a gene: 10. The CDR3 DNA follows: TGTGCCAGTTCCCGGACAGGGCCCGGCGAGCAGTACTTC. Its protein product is CASSRTGPGEQYF.

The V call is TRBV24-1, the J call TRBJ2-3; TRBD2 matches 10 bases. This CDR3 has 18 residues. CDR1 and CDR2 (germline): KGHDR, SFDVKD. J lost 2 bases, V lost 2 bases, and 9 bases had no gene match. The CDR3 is CATSDSPSGSFNTDTQYF. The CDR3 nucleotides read TGTGCCACCAGTGATTCGCCTAGCGGGAGCTTTAACACAGATACGCAGTATTTT.

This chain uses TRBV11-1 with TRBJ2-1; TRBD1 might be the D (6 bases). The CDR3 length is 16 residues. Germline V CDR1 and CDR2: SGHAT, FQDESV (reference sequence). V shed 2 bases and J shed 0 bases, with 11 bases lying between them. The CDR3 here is CASSLRGSSSYNEQFF. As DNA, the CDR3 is TGTGCCAGCAGCTTAAGGGGGTCCAGCTCCTACAATGAGCAGTTCTTC. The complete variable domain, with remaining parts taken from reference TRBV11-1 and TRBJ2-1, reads EAEVAQSPRYKITEKSQAVAFWCDPISGHATLYWYRQILGQGPELLVQFQDESVVDDSQLPKDRFSAERLKGVDSTLKIQPAELGDSAMYLCASSLRGSSSYNEQFFGPGTRLTVL.

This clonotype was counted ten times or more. CDR3 DNA sequence: TGTGCCAGCAGCAATGAGGGGACGGAGTTTAGAGATACGCAGTATTTT. Translating it yields CASSNEGTEFRDTQYF. This chain uses TRBV7-2 with TRBJ2-3; D may match TRBD1 or TRBD2 (5 bases each). Germline V gene lookup returns CDR1 SGHTA and CDR2 FQGNSA. Trimming stripped 5 bases from V and 5 bases from J, with 20 bases between. CDR3 length: 16 amino acids.

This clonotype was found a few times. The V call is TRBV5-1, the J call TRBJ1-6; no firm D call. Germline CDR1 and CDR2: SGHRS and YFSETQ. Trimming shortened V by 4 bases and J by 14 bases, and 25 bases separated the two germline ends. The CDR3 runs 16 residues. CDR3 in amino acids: CASSPASPSSLLALHF. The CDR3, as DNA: TGCGCCAGCAGCCCAGCCTCTCCCTCGAGTCTTTTGGCCCTCCACTTT.

In DNA, the CDR3 is TGTGCCACCACCAGGAAAAGGAGGTATGGCAATGAGCAGTTCTTC. This sequence encodes CATTRKRRYGNEQFF. The genes are TRBV11-2 and TRBJ2-1, with D perhaps matching TRBD2 (5 bases). Between the trimmed V and J ends, which lost 10 bases and 6 bases, there was a span of 22 bases. This CDR3 is built from 15 residues. The germline CDR1 and CDR2 sequences are SGHAT and FQNNGV.

CDR3 nucleotides: TGTGCCAGCAGCTTAGGATCTAGCGGGGGGTCCCGGCAGTACTTC. Its protein product is CASSLGSSGGSRQYF. V is TRBV11-2 and J is TRBJ2-7, with 11 bases lining up with TRBD2. The CDR3 contains 15 residues. V shed 1 base and J 9 bases; nucleotides not matched to a gene: 8. CDR1 and CDR2 (germline): SGHAT, FQNNGV. The whole variable domain, filled in from reference TRBV11-2 and TRBJ2-7, reads EAGVAQSPRYKIIEKRQSVAFWCNPISGHATLYWYQQILGQGPKLLIQFQNNGVVDDSQLPKDRFSAERLKGVDSTLKIQPAKLEDSAVYLCASSLGSSGGSRQYFGPGTRLTVT.

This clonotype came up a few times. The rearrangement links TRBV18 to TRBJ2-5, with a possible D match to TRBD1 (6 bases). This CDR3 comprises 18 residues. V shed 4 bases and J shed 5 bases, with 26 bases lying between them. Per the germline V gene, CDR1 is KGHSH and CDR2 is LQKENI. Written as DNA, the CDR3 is TGTGCCAGCTCACGCCAAGCCCGGGACACTCGAGGACGGGAGACCCAGTACTTC. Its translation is CASSRQARDTRGRETQYF.

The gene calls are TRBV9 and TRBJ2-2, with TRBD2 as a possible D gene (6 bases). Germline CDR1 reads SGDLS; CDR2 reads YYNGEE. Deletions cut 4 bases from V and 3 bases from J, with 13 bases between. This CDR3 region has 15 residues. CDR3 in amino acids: CASSPPGLYTGELFF. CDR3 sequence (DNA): TGTGCCAGCAGCCCACCGGGACTCTACACCGGGGAGCTGTTTTTT.

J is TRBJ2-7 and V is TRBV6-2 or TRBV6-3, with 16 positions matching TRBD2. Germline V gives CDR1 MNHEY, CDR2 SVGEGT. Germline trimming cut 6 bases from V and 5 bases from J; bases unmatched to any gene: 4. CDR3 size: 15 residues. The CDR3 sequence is CASRGLAGGRNEQYF. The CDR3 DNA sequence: TGTGCCAGCAGGGGACTAGCGGGAGGGCGGAACGAGCAGTACTTC.

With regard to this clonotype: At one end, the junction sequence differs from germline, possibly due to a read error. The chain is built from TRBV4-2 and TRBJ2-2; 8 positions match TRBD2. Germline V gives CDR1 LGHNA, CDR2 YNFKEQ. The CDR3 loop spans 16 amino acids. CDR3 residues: CASSQDGERESGELVF. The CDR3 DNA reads TGTGCCAGCAGCCAAGATGGGGAGCGGGAGAGCGGGGAGCTGGTTTTT.

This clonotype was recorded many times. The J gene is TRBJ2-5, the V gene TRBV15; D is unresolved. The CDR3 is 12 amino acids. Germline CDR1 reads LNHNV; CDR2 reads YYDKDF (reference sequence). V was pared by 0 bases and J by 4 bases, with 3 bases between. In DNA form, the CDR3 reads TGTGCCACCAGCAGAGATGGAGAGACCCAGTACTTC. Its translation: CATSRDGETQYF.

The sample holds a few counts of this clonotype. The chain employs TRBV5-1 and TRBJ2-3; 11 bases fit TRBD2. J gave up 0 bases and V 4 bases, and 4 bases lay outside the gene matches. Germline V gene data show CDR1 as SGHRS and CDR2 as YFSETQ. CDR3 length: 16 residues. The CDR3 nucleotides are TGCGCCAGCAGCACCCGACTAGCGGGGAGCACAGATACGCAGTATTTT. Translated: CASSTRLAGSTDTQYF.

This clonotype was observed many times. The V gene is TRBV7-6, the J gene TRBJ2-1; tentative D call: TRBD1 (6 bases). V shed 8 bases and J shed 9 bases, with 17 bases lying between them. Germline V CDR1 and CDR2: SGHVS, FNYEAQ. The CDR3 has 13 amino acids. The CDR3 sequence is CASRAAGESEQFF. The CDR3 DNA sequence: TGTGCCAGCCGCGCAGCAGGGGAAAGTGAGCAGTTCTTC.

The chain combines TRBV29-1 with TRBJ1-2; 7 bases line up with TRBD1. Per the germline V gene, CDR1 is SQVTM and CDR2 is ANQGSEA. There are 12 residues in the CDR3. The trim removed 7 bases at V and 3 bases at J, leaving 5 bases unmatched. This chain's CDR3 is CSGGQSDYGYTF. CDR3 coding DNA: TGCAGCGGGGGACAGTCGGACTATGGCTACACCTTC.

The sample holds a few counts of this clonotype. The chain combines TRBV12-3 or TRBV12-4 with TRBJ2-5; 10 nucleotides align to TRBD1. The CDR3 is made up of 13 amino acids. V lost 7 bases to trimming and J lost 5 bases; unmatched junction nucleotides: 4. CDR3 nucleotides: TGTGCCAGCACCTGGACAGGGGGGGAGACCCAGTACTTC. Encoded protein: CASTWTGGETQYF.

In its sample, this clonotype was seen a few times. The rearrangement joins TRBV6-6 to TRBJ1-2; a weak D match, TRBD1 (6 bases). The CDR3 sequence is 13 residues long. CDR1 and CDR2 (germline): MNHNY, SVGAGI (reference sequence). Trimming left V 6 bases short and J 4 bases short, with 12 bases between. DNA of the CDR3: TGTGCCAGCAGGTACAGGGATGCCTATGGCTACACCTTC. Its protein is CASRYRDAYGYTF.

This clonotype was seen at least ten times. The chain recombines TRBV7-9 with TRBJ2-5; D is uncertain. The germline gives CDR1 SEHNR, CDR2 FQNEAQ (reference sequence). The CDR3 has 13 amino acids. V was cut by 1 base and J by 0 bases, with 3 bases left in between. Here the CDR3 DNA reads TGTGCCAGCAGCTTAGTTAACCAAGAGACCCAGTACTTC. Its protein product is CASSLVNQETQYF.

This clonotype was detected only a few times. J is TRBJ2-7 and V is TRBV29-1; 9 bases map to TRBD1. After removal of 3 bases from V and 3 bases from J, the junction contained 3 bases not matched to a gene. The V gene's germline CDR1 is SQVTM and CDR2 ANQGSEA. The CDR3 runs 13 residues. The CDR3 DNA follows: TGCAGCGTTGAGGGGACAGGGCTCTACGAGCAGTACTTC. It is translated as CSVEGTGLYEQYF.

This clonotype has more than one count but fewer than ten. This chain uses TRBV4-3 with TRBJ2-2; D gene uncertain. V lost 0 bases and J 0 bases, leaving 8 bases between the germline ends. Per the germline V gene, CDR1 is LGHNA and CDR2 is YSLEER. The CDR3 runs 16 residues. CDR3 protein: CASSQDPTANTGELFF. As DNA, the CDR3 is TGCGCCAGCAGCCAAGATCCCACGGCGAACACCGGGGAGCTGTTTTTT.